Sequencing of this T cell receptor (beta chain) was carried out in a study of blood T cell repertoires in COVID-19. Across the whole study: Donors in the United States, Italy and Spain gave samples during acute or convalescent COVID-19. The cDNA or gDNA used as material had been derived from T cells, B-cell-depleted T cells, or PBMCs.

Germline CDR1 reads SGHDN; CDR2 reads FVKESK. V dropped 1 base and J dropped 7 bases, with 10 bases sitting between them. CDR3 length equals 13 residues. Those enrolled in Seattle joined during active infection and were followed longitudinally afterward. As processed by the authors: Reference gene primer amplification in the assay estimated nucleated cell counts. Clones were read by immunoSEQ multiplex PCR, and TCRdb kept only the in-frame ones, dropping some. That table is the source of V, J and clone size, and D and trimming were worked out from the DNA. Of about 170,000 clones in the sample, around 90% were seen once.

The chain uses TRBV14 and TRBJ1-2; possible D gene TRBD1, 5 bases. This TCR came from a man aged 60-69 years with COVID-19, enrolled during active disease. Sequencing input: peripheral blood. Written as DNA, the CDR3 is TGTGCCAGCAGCCAAGCCCAGGGTGGTGGCTACACCTTC. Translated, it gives CASSQAQGGGYTF.